This paragraph covers one T cell receptor (beta chain) sequence. Its matching antigen is unknown. The time point here: week 5, during vaccination. In the vaccine, a single dose held 300 ug of the mutant IDH1 20-mer peptide, along with topical imiquimod. This entry comes from a study of a mutant IDH1 vaccine in newly diagnosed glioma. About the research overall: Either 4-6 weeks after radiotherapy alone or alongside temozolomide, vaccination was begun. Treated patients, roughly 62% male and approximately 40% female, averaged approximately 40 years of age.

Germline values: CDR1 MGHRA, CDR2 YSYEKL. This CDR3 contains 15 residues. Trimming took 0 bases from V and 8 from J, leaving 16 bases between them. The repertoire was sequenced with immunoSEQ multiplex PCR; TCRdb's copy has only in-frame clones and lacks some. Of around 46,000 clones listed, roughly 73% are singletons. The TCR comes from a man between 50 and 59 years old with glioma. The V call is TRBV4-1, the J call TRBJ1-2, with D perhaps matching TRBD1 (5 bases). Sequenced here: PBMCs, sampled from a glioma patient whose treatment included an IDH1 peptide vaccine. The CDR3 DNA is TGCGCCAGCAGCCAAGAGTTGGGGGAGGAGTACGGCTACACCTTC. It is translated as CASSQELGEEYGYTF.